This T cell receptor beta chain stems from a study of radiotherapy plus CTLA-4 blockade in lung cancer. The study's findings and limits: Early blood T cell clone changes and increased post-radiation serum interferon-beta were reportedly the strongest response predictors. Blood-borne expansion of tumor-derived TCR clones followed radiotherapy plus ipilimumab.

CTLA-4 blockade with ipilimumab, together with focal radiation, was given to patients with chemo-refractory metastatic non-small-cell lung cancer. The method was immunoSEQ multiplex PCR; TCRdb's version includes in-frame clones alone and lacks a portion of them. The table lists 100,000 to 150,000 clones, roughly 80% of them singletons. Note on this clone: As yet, its antigen is unknown.

Germline V CDR1 and CDR2: MDHEN, SYDVKM. The CDR3 loop spans 14 amino acids. V was cut by 8 bases and J by 0 bases, with 11 bases left in between. The clonotype originates from a human donor with non-small cell lung cancer who had a partial response to radiotherapy plus ipilimumab. Sequencing was performed on peripheral blood, taken from a patient treated with radiotherapy plus ipilimumab. V and J are TRBV28 and TRBJ2-1; a weak D match, TRBD2 (6 bases). The chain's CDR3 is CASRRDPSYNEQFF. For the CDR3, the DNA is TGTGCCAGCCGGAGGGATCCCTCCTACAATGAGCAGTTCTTC.